The source of this T cell receptor (beta chain) is a study of control samples from healthy donors and cancer patients. Data came from immunoSEQ multiplex PCR; TCRdb stores just in-frame clones and leaves some out. The sample includes about 130,000 clones, around 94% of them seen just once. Germline CDR1 and CDR2: ENHRY and SYGVKD. The CDR3 runs 13 residues. Trimming took 4 bases from V and 5 from J; bases not matched to a gene: 3. The chain recombines TRBV10-3 with TRBJ2-3, with TRBD2 matching over 7 bases. This clonotype was obtained from a man in his 60s with colorectal cancer. The specimen was PBMCs. DNA for the CDR3: TGTGCCATCAGTGCCGCGGGGGAAGATACGCAGTATTTT. It codes for CAISAAGEDTQYF.